Shown below are 5 T cell receptor beta chains from a single sample sequenced in a study of blood T cell repertoires in COVID-19. Sequenced by immunoSEQ multiplex PCR; TCRdb stores in-frame clones only, minus some. The sample includes about 320,000 clones, more than 75% seen only once; the top ten take 2% to 3%. The sample comprised PBMCs or T cells enriched from blood (not recorded which). The receptor source for this set is a man in his sixties who had recovered from COVID-19.

The V call is TRBV19, the J call TRBJ1-4; 11 bases agree with TRBD1. CDR1 and CDR2 from the germline V gene are LNHDA and SQIVND (reference sequence). With V trimmed by 4 bases and J by 4 bases, 8 bases remained unmatched. The CDR3 is 17 residues long. The CDR3 protein is CASSTPDRGLVNEKLFF. The CDR3 DNA reads TGTGCCAGTAGTACCCCGGACAGGGGGCTGGTTAATGAAAAACTGTTTTTT.

CDR3 sequence: CSASGMGDTYEQYF. CDR3 DNA sequence: TGCAGTGCTAGTGGCATGGGCGACACCTACGAGCAGTACTTC. The J gene is TRBJ2-7, the V gene TRBV20-1; D unclear. The length of the CDR3 is 14 residues. Germline V gives CDR1 DFQATT, CDR2 SNEGSKA (reference sequence). V lost 3 bases and J 2 bases, leaving 14 bases between the germline ends.

This CDR3 is CASTFSGANTGELFF. The CDR3 nucleotides are TGTGCCAGCACGTTTAGCGGAGCTAACACCGGGGAGCTGTTTTTT. The chain couples TRBV6-5 to TRBJ2-2; perhaps TRBD2 as D (6 bases). Germline assignment: CDR1 MNHEY and CDR2 SVGAGI. The V gene lost 7 bases and the J gene lost 2 bases, with 14 bases spanning the gap. The CDR3 runs to 15 residues.

This chain connects TRBV7-2 to TRBJ2-2, with D perhaps matching TRBD2 (6 bases). Trimming stripped 5 bases from V and 6 bases from J, with 13 bases between. Germline assignment: CDR1 SGHTA and CDR2 FQGNSA. The CDR3 is 14 residues long. The CDR3 bases are TGTGCCAGCAGCCCAAGGAGGGCGGCCGGGGAGCTGTTTTTT. This encodes CASSPRRAAGELFF.

Only one count was recorded for this clone. A junction boundary mismatches the germline segment, possibly from a read error. V gene TRBV7-3 combines with J gene TRBJ2-5, with 8 bases that match TRBD1. Looked up from germline, CDR1 is SGHTA and CDR2 is FQGTGA. There are 14 residues in the CDR3. CDR3 residues: CASSSGTGFGPVDF. CDR3 nucleotide sequence: TGTGCCAGCAGCTCCGGGACAGGATTTGGACCCGTGGACTTC.